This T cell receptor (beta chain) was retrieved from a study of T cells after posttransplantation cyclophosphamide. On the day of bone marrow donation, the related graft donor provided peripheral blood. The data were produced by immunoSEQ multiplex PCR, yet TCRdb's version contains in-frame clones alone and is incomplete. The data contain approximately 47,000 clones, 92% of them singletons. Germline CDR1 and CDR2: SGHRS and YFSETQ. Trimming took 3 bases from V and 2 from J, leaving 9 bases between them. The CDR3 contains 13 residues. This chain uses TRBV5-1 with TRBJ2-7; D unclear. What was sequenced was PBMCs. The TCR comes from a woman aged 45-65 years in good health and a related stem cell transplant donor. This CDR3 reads CASSSSRTYEQYF. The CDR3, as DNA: TGCGCCAGCAGCTCTTCCCGTACCTACGAGCAGTACTTC.